A selection of T cell receptor beta chains follows, all from one sample in a study of early T cells in non-severe SARS-CoV-2 infection. TCRdb called the 5' RACE reads again in MiXCR, with one record for every CDR3 protein. The sample records 90,000 to 120,000 distinct CDR3 sequences, around 10% being singletons. Material: whole blood. The source of these receptors is an adult who was a healthcare worker with PCR-confirmed SARS-CoV-2 infection or an uninfected control (not recorded which). Both conserved end residues are part of each CDR3.

CDR3 length | V gene | CDR3 protein
12 | TRBV20-1 | CSARSVQETQYF
15 | TRBV10-2 | CASSPGQTRTDTQYF
15 | TRBV7-3 | CASSLTFDSTDTQYF
16 | TRBV28 | CATDYGTSGFTDTQYF
13 | TRBV27 | CASSLISGVTQYF
14 | TRBV2 | CASRPGHRTGELFF
19 | TRBV4-3 | CASSQHPFSSGSGSYEQYF
16 | TRBV4-2 | CASSLGVDSSYTEAFF
15 | TRBV5-1 | CASSPGLAGAETQYF
15 | TRBV5-4 | CASSLAGRSNYGYTF
19 | TRBV10-3 | CAISTHGSTRGGSYNEQFF
17 | TRBV4-3 | CASSQAGTGTGANVLTF
14 | TRBV12-3/TRBV12-4 | CASSDKLIPDTQYF
15 | TRBV7-6 | CASSLTGDDNSPLHF
12 | TRBV29-1 | CSASGGGQPQHF
12 | TRBV6-5 | CASRTGNEKLFF